This T cell receptor (beta chain) originates from a study of blood T cell repertoires in COVID-19. Study at large: Some COVID-19 samples were acute and others convalescent; all came from the United States, Italy and Spain. The analysed material was cDNA or gDNA that came from T cells, B-cell-depleted T cells, or PBMCs.

Deletions cut 6 bases from V and 4 bases from J, with 6 bases between. The CDR3 loop spans 10 amino acids. Per the germline V gene, CDR1 is DFQATT and CDR2 is SNEGSKA (reference sequence). Per the study methods: It was from reference gene primer amplification that nucleated cell counts were estimated. Data came from immunoSEQ multiplex PCR; TCRdb stores just in-frame clones and leaves some out. From that table come the V and J calls and clone size; the DNA was used to work out D and trimming. The table shows roughly 250,000 clones, with roughly 79% occurring only once. Sequences were obtained from peripheral blood. This clonotype was obtained from a woman of 80 years or more with acute or convalescent COVID-19. J is TRBJ1-2 and V is TRBV20-1; no firm D call. The CDR3 reads CSAYFYGYTF. DNA of the CDR3: TGCAGTGCCTACTTCTATGGCTACACCTTC.